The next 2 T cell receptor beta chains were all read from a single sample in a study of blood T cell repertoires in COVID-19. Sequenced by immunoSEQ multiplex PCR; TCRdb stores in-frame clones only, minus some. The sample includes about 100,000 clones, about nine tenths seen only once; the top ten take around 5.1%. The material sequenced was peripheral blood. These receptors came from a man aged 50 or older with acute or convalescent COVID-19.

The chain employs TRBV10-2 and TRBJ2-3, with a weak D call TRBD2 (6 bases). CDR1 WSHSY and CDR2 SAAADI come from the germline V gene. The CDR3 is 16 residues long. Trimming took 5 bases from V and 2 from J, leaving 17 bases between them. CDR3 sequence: CASSSIYGGLTDTQYF. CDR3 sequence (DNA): TGCGCCAGCAGTTCAATTTACGGGGGACTCACAGATACGCAGTATTTT.

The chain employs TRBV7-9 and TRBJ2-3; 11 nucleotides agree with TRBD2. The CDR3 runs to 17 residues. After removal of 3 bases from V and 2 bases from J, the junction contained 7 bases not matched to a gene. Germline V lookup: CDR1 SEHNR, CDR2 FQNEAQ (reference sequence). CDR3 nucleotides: TGTGCCAGCAGCTTCGCCGCGGGACTAGCGGCCACAGATACGCAGTATTTT. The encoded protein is CASSFAAGLAATDTQYF. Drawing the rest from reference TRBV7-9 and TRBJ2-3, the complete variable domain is DTGVSQNPRHKITKRGQNVTFRCDPISEHNRLYWYRQTLGQGPEFLTYFQNEAQLEKSRLLSDRFSAERPKGSFSTLEIQRTEQGDSAMYLCASSFAAGLAATDTQYFGPGTRLTVL.